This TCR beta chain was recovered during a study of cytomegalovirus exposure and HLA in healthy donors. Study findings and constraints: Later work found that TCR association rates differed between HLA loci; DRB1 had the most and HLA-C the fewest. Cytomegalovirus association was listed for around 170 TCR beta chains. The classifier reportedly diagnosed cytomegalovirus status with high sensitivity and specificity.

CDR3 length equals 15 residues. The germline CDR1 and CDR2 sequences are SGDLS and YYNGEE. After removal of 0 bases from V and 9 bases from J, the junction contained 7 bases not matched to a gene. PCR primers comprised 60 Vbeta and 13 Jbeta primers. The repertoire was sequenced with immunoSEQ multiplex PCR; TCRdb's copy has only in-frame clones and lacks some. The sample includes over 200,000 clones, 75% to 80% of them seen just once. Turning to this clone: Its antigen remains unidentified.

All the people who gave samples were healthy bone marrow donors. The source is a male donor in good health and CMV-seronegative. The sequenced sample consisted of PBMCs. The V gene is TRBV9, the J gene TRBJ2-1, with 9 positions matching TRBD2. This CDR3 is CASSVGLADLSEQFF. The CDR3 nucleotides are TGTGCCAGCAGCGTAGGACTAGCGGACCTTTCTGAGCAGTTCTTC.